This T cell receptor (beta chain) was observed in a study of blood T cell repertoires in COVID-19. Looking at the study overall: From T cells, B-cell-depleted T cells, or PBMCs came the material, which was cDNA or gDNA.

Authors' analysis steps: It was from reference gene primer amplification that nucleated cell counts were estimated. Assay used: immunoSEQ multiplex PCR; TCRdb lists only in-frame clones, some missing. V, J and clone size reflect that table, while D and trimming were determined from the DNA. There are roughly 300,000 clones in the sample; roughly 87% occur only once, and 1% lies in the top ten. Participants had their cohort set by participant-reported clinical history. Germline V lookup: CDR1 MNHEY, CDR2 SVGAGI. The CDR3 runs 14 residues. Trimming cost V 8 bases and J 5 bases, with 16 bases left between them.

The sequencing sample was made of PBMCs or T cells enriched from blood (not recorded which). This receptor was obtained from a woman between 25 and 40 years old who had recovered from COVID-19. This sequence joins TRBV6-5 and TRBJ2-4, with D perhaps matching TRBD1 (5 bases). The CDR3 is CASGQWGRENIQYF. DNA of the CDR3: TGTGCCAGCGGACAATGGGGCCGCGAAAACATTCAGTACTTC.